What follows are 2 T cell receptor beta chains derived from one specimen sequenced in a study of T cells in localized non-small cell lung cancer. Only in-frame clones appear in the TCRdb table, and some are missing; sequencing was by immunoSEQ multiplex PCR. The repertoire holds 100,000 to 150,000 clones, 70% to 90% seen once, with over 1.5% in the top ten. The sequencing used peripheral blood, collected before any cancer treatment. These receptors originate from a female donor older than 55 with stage I lung adenocarcinoma.

J is TRBJ2-3 and V is TRBV25-1; a weak D match, TRBD2 (5 bases). Trimming cost V 2 bases and J 2 bases, with 11 bases left between them. Germline values: CDR1 MGHDK, CDR2 SYGVNS. This CDR3 has 15 amino acids. CDR3 sequence: CASSETRAITDTQYF. As DNA, the CDR3 is TGTGCCAGCAGTGAAACGAGGGCCATCACAGATACGCAGTATTTT.

The chain has TRBV28 and TRBJ2-7, with a weak D call TRBD1 (6 bases). CDR3 length: 13 residues. Trimming stripped 7 bases from V and 2 bases from J, with 12 bases between. Germline assignment: CDR1 MDHEN and CDR2 SYDVKM. The CDR3 sequence: CASMSGQTYEQYF. CDR3 nucleotides: TGTGCCAGCATGTCGGGACAAACCTACGAGCAGTACTTC.